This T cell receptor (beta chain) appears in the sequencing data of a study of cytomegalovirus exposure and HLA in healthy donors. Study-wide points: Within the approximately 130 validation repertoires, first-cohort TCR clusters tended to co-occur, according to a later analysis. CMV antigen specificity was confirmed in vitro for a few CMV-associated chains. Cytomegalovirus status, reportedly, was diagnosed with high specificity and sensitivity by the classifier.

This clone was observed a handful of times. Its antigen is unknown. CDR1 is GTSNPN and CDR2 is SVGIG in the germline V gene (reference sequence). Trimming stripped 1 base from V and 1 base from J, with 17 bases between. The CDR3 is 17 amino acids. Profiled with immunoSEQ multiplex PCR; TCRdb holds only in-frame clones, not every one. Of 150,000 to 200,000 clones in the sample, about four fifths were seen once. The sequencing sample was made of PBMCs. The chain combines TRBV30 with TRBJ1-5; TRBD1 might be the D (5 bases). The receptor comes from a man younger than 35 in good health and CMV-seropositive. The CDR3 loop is CAWSGAGTTSSNQPQHF. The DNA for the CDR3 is TGTGCCTGGAGTGGAGCGGGGACCACGTCAAGCAATCAGCCCCAGCATTTT.